The rows below give T cell receptor beta chains drawn from one sample of a study of blood T cell repertoires in COVID-19. The assay was immunoSEQ multiplex PCR, and TCRdb's table has in-frame clones only and misses some. This sample has fewer than 40,000 clones; 81% occur once, and the top ten carry just over 3%. The sequenced sample consisted of peripheral blood. All receptors derive from a man in his 70s with COVID-19, enrolled during active disease. CDR3s include the opening cysteine and the closing phenylalanine or tryptophan. Each record gives: V gene, J gene, CDR3 protein.

TRBV25-1	TRBJ1-1	CASSGQANTEAFF
TRBV9	TRBJ2-2	CASSAGLADTGELFF
TRBV5-4	TRBJ1-1	CASSLDGLSTEAFF
TRBV7-2	TRBJ2-2	CASSRDRGTGELFF
TRBV2	TRBJ2-7	CASGRASYEQYF
TRBV6-5	TRBJ2-7	CAAGQNYEQYF
TRBV19	TRBJ1-6	CASRSGISPLHF
TRBV5-1	TRBJ1-1	CASSLSDSYTEAFF
TRBV7-9	TRBJ2-7	CASSSPGTDGKQYF
TRBV3-1/TRBV3-2	TRBJ2-7	CASSQEGQGDEQYF
TRBV6-4	TRBJ2-1	CASSEGTSGAHEFF
TRBV25-1	TRBJ1-1	CASSEHGENTEAFF
TRBV7-3	TRBJ2-5	CASSFRGETQYF
TRBV12-3/TRBV12-4	TRBJ2-7	CASSLRGDGQYF
TRBV21-1	TRBJ2-7	CASSKAEGGTYEQYF
TRBV9	TRBJ2-1	CASSVEDGGLKNEQFF
TRBV28	TRBJ2-7	CASSLGLAGGPGEQYF
TRBV4-1	TRBJ2-7	CASSQAGQGKYEQYF
TRBV28	TRBJ1-2	CASIPGGGDLYGYTF
TRBV13	TRBJ2-1	CASSRLEGYNEQFF
TRBV9	TRBJ1-2	CASSVDFSILNYGYTF
TRBV27	TRBJ2-3	CASSPRQASTDTQYF
TRBV7-3	TRBJ2-2	CASSLSGASNTGELFF
TRBV27	TRBJ1-4	CASSPGGGGEKLFF
TRBV5-5	TRBJ2-7	CASSGWRSSYEQYF
TRBV7-9	TRBJ2-2	CASSLAQGNTGELFF
TRBV7-9	TRBJ1-5	CASSPQGNQPQHF
TRBV6-2/TRBV6-3	TRBJ1-1	CASSYSEARHEAFF
TRBV6-1	TRBJ2-3	CASSEAPTASTDTQYF
TRBV28	TRBJ2-2	CASGRQGASGELFF
TRBV7-8	TRBJ1-2	CASSLARADYGYTF